The next 29 T cell receptor beta chains were all read from a single sample in a study of technical replicates of blood from four donors. TCRdb's copy holds only in-frame clones and misses some; the assay was immunoSEQ multiplex PCR. This repertoire shows about 60,000 clones, more than 85% found once; its top ten account for 4.3%. Sample: PBMCs. These receptors all stem from a human donor in good health. Some clones in this sample may be carry-over from other donors' samples.

The chain carries TRBV2 and TRBJ2-5, with D uncertain. CDR3 length: 13 residues. The germline V and J ends were trimmed by 4 bases and 4 bases, with 10 bases remaining between them. Germline V gives CDR1 SNHLY, CDR2 FYNNEI. DNA of the CDR3: TGTGCCAGCAGTGCAAGTCAGATAGAGACCCAGTACTTC. Protein sequence: CASSASQIETQYF.

This chain uses TRBV7-3 with TRBJ2-1; 7 bases are a match to TRBD2. This CDR3 contains 15 residues. Germline CDR1 is SGHTA and CDR2 is FQGTGA. The J segment lost 4 bases and the V segment lost 2 bases, leaving 5 bases of the junction unmatched. The CDR3 loop reads CASSLGASGYNEQFF. Written as DNA, the CDR3 is TGTGCCAGCAGCTTAGGGGCTAGCGGATACAATGAGCAGTTCTTC.

This chain uses TRBV18 with TRBJ2-1; possible D gene TRBD2, 5 bases. This CDR3 is 15 amino acids long. The ends were cut back, 2 bases at V and 2 bases at J, with 10 bases in the middle. Germline V gene lookup returns CDR1 KGHSH and CDR2 LQKENI. The CDR3 protein is CASSPWTGTYNEQFF. CDR3 DNA sequence: TGTGCCAGCTCACCATGGACGGGAACCTACAATGAGCAGTTCTTC.

This clone was detected only once. This sequence joins TRBV15 and TRBJ1-1; D remains ambiguous. The CDR3 loop spans 13 amino acids. Germline lookup yields CDR1 LNHNV and CDR2 YYDKDF (reference sequence). V lost 5 bases and J lost 3, with 10 bases in between. CDR3 in amino acids: CATSVQRDTEAFF. Here the CDR3 DNA reads TGTGCCACCAGCGTCCAGAGGGACACTGAAGCTTTCTTT.

J is TRBJ2-2 and V is TRBV5-1; tentative D call: TRBD1 (6 bases). Germline-derived CDR1 and CDR2 are SGHRS and YFSETQ. The CDR3 covers 16 residues. Deletions cut 4 bases from V and 9 bases from J, with 22 bases between. CDR3 in amino acids: CASSPDGTIPSRELFF. For the CDR3, the DNA is TGCGCCAGCAGCCCGGACGGGACAATCCCTAGCCGGGAGCTGTTTTTT.

The CDR3 DNA reads TGTGCCAGCAGCTCCCCGGACAGGAGTCAAGAGACCCAGTACTTC. Protein: CASSSPDRSQETQYF. This chain connects TRBV7-2 to TRBJ2-5, with 7 nucleotides matching TRBD1. J lost 2 bases, V lost 4 bases, and 7 bases had no gene match. CDR3 length: 15 residues. Germline loops: CDR1 SGHTA, CDR2 FQGNSA. Drawing the rest from reference TRBV7-2 and TRBJ2-5, the complete variable domain is GAGVSQSPSNKVTEKGKDVELRCDPISGHTALYWYRQSLGQGLEFLIYFQGNSAPDKSGLPSDRFSAERTGGSVSTLTIQRTQQEDSAVYLCASSSPDRSQETQYFGPGTRLLVL.

The chain is built from TRBV7-2 and TRBJ1-4, with 7 bases matching TRBD1. The CDR3 sequence is 14 residues long. The germline V gene encodes CDR1 SGHTA and CDR2 FQGNSA. V lost 2 bases, J lost 4 bases, and 1 base stayed unmatched. CDR3 protein: CASSLNRGNEKLFF. DNA for the CDR3: TGTGCCAGCAGCTTAAACAGGGGTAATGAAAAACTGTTTTTT.

The chain links TRBV6-1 to TRBJ2-5, with a possible D match to TRBD1 (7 bases). CDR1 is MNHNS and CDR2 is SASEGT in the germline V gene. The V and J ends lost 5 bases and 5 bases respectively, with 15 bases between them. This CDR3 has 14 residues. The CDR3: CASSPRTGGETQYF. The CDR3, as DNA: TGTGCCAGCAGTCCCCGGACAGGAGGGGAGACCCAGTACTTC.

The chain has TRBV4-3 and TRBJ1-3, with 7 bases aligning to TRBD1. Germline V CDR1 and CDR2: LGHNA, YSLEER. V shed 1 base and J 4 bases; nucleotides not matched to a gene: 7. The CDR3 is 16 residues long. CDR3 sequence: CASSQVDRERGNTIYF. The CDR3 DNA reads TGCGCCAGCAGCCAAGTCGACAGGGAAAGGGGAAACACCATATATTTT.

This clone was seen just once. The chain is built from TRBV7-2 and TRBJ2-3; D possibly corresponds to TRBD2 (6 bases). CDR3 length equals 12 residues. The germline CDR1 and CDR2 sequences are SGHTA and FQGNSA. V lost 6 bases and J lost 3, with 7 bases in between. The CDR3 DNA follows: TGTGCCAGCAGGGCGGGAACAGATACGCAGTATTTT. Translation gives CASRAGTDTQYF.

This chain links TRBV6-5 with TRBJ2-1; tentatively, D is TRBD2 (5 bases). Between the trimmed V and J ends, which lost 7 bases and 4 bases, there was a span of 11 bases. Germline lookup yields CDR1 MNHEY and CDR2 SVGAGI. CDR3 length equals 13 residues. The CDR3 DNA follows: TGTGCCAGCATGGGCGGGCGGTACAATGAGCAGTTCTTC. Its translation is CASMGGRYNEQFF.

The rearrangement joins TRBV9 to TRBJ1-1; D may be TRBD1 (6 bases). Germline V lookup: CDR1 SGDLS, CDR2 YYNGEE. The CDR3 is 14 residues long. V was pared by 4 bases and J by 4 bases, with 14 bases between. CDR3 nucleotides: TGTGCCAGCAGCACCGGGATAGGGGGCACTGAAGCTTTCTTT. This translates into CASSTGIGGTEAFF.

The rearrangement joins TRBV5-1 to TRBJ2-5; 9 bases are a match to TRBD2. The J segment lost 4 bases and the V segment lost 4 bases, leaving 8 bases of the junction unmatched. The CDR3 runs 15 residues. The germline V gene encodes CDR1 SGHRS and CDR2 YFSETQ. The DNA for the CDR3 is TGCGCCAGCAGCCCGCCCGGGACTAGCCGAGAGACCCAGTACTTC. It is translated as CASSPPGTSRETQYF. The full variable domain, with the rest looked up from reference TRBV5-1 and TRBJ2-5, is KAGVTQTPRYLIKTRGQQVTLSCSPISGHRSVSWYQQTPGQGLQFLFEYFSETQRNKGNFPGRFSGRQFSNSRSEMNVSTLELGDSALYLCASSPPGTSRETQYFGPGTRLLVL.

V gene TRBV18 combines with J gene TRBJ1-1; 7 nucleotides align to TRBD1. Germline loops: CDR1 KGHSH, CDR2 LQKENI. The CDR3 sequence is 14 residues long. With 3 bases clipped from V and 5 bases from J, the junction kept 6 bases outside the gene matches. The CDR3 protein is CASSPTQGSTEAFF. The DNA of the CDR3 is TGTGCCAGCTCACCCACACAGGGGTCGACTGAAGCTTTCTTT. Together with reference TRBV18 and TRBJ1-1, the CDR3 gives the full variable domain: NAGVMQNPRHLVRRRGQEARLRCSPMKGHSHVYWYRQLPEEGLKFMVYLQKENIIDESGMPKERFSAEFPKEGPSILRIQQVVRGDSAAYFCASSPTQGSTEAFFGQGTRLTVV.

The gene calls are TRBV5-4 and TRBJ2-2, with a possible D match to TRBD2 (6 bases). This CDR3 is 15 amino acids long. V was pared by 0 bases and J by 6 bases, with 12 bases between. Germline loops: CDR1 SGHNT, CDR2 YYREEE (reference sequence). CDR3 region: CASSLAGGIAGELFF. The CDR3 bases are TGTGCCAGCAGCTTGGCTGGGGGGATCGCCGGGGAGCTGTTTTTT. Drawing the rest from reference TRBV5-4 and TRBJ2-2, the complete variable domain is ETGVTQSPTHLIKTRGQQVTLRCSSQSGHNTVSWYQQALGQGPQFIFQYYREEENGRGNFPPRFSGLQFPNYSSELNVNALELDDSALYLCASSLAGGIAGELFFGEGSRLTVL.

This chain uses TRBV7-2 with TRBJ1-2, with D hard to call. V lost 1 base and J 1 base, leaving 19 bases between the germline ends. The germline V gene encodes CDR1 SGHTA and CDR2 FQGNSA. The CDR3 runs 18 residues. The CDR3 DNA follows: TGTGCCAGCAGCTTAGACCCTTTACAACTGACTTTTAACTATGGCTACACCTTC. Encoded protein: CASSLDPLQLTFNYGYTF.

This rearrangement joins TRBV9 to TRBJ2-7; TRBD1 matches at 9 bases. This CDR3 has 15 residues. J was trimmed by 6 bases and V by 0 bases; bases with no gene match: 7. Germline V gene sequence: CDR1 SGDLS, CDR2 YYNGEE. The CDR3 loop reads CASSVDFGTGLEQYF. The CDR3 coding sequence is TGTGCCAGCAGCGTAGATTTCGGGACAGGGCTCGAGCAGTACTTC.

This clone is a singleton in its sample. This chain uses TRBV19 with TRBJ2-7; 12 positions agree with TRBD2. CDR1 is LNHDA and CDR2 is SQIVND in the germline V gene (reference sequence). This CDR3 has 13 amino acids. The junction had 1 base not matched to a gene; V was cut back by 3 bases and J by 7 bases. CDR3 residues: CASSIGLAGEQYF. CDR3 bases: TGTGCCAGTAGTATCGGACTAGCGGGGGAGCAGTACTTC.

The V gene is TRBV7-9, the J gene TRBJ2-2; 9 bases agree with TRBD2. This CDR3 is 14 amino acids long. Germline V CDR1 and CDR2: SEHNR, FQNEAQ (reference sequence). The V segment lost 8 bases and the J segment 9 bases; nucleotides outside the gene matches: 10. The CDR3 loop reads CASGGGGAPRELFF. The CDR3 coding sequence is TGTGCCAGCGGAGGCGGGGGGGCCCCGAGGGAGCTGTTTTTT.

The chain is built from TRBV9 and TRBJ2-5, with 14 bases lining up with TRBD2. The CDR3 totals 16 residues. The germline gives CDR1 SGDLS, CDR2 YYNGEE. J lost 5 bases, V lost 3 bases, and 6 bases had no gene match. As DNA, the CDR3 is TGTGCCAGCAGCGCCCCCGGACTAGCGGGAGGCGAGACCCAGTACTTC. Encoded protein: CASSAPGLAGGETQYF.

In its sample, this clone was seen once. This chain links TRBV7-2 with TRBJ2-4; TRBD1 is a possible D gene (6 bases). Trimming shortened V by 4 bases and J by 12 bases, and 16 bases separated the two germline ends. CDR1 and CDR2 (germline): SGHTA, FQGNSA. The CDR3 totals 13 residues. CDR3 protein: CASSWTAPGDQYF. For the CDR3, the DNA is TGTGCCAGCAGCTGGACAGCCCCTGGCGATCAGTACTTC.

The CDR3 DNA reads as TGTGCCAGCAGCTCCCGGGACAGCCTTCTCATGAACACTGAAGCTTTCTTT. Encoded protein: CASSSRDSLLMNTEAFF. This chain connects TRBV11-2 to TRBJ1-1, with 7 positions matching TRBD1. V was clipped by 4 bases and J by 0 bases; unmatched bases: 11. This CDR3 region has 17 residues. The germline V gene encodes CDR1 SGHAT and CDR2 FQNNGV.

V and J are TRBV4-1 and TRBJ2-1; 8 bases map to TRBD2. CDR3 length: 15 amino acids. V gave up 3 bases and J gave up 6 bases; unmatched junction bases: 7. Germline CDR1 reads MGHRA; CDR2 reads YSYEKL. The CDR3 nucleotides are TGCGCCAGCAGCCATGGCGGGAGGCCCCCCAATGAGCAGTTCTTC. Its translation is CASSHGGRPPNEQFF.

V is TRBV5-1 and J is TRBJ1-6; D is possibly TRBD1 (6 bases). The CDR3 loop spans 14 amino acids. The germline V gene encodes CDR1 SGHRS and CDR2 YFSETQ. Trimming removed 5 bases from V and 8 bases from J, with 14 bases in between. The CDR3 region is CASSYDRMDSPLHF. DNA of the CDR3: TGCGCCAGCAGTTATGACAGGATGGATTCACCCCTCCACTTT.

The CDR3 DNA follows: TGTGCCAGCAGATTAGGACGGGAGGGATACAATGAGCAGTTCTTC. It is translated as CASRLGREGYNEQFF. V usage is TRBV5-6 and J usage is TRBJ2-1, with 8 bases aligning to TRBD2. The CDR3 is 15 residues long. Germline values: CDR1 SGHDT, CDR2 YYEEEE. The junction had 8 bases not matched to a gene; V was cut back by 5 bases and J by 4 bases.

The CDR3 DNA reads as TGTGCCAGCAGCTTAGTGGGCCAGGGGCAAGCTTTCTTT. Translating gives CASSLVGQGQAFF. The rearrangement uses TRBV7-2 and TRBJ1-1; TRBD1 might be the D (6 bases). Trimming took off 1 base at V and 9 bases at J, with 12 bases between the two ends. The CDR3 runs to 13 residues. From germline, CDR1 is SGHTA and CDR2 FQGNSA. Combining the CDR3 with reference TRBV7-2 and TRBJ1-1 gives the whole variable domain GAGVSQSPSNKVTEKGKDVELRCDPISGHTALYWYRQSLGQGLEFLIYFQGNSAPDKSGLPSDRFSAERTGGSVSTLTIQRTQQEDSAVYLCASSLVGQGQAFFGQGTRLTVV.

This clone was observed a few times. The genes are TRBV7-9 and TRBJ2-7, with a tentative D call TRBD2 (5 bases). Germline-derived CDR1 and CDR2 are SEHNR and FQNEAQ (reference sequence). Between the trimmed V and J ends, which lost 0 bases and 2 bases, there was a span of 11 bases. The CDR3 totals 15 residues. The DNA of the CDR3 is TGTGCCAGCAGCTTAGCCGATGGGAGAACCTACGAGCAGTACTTC. This codes for CASSLADGRTYEQYF. Full variable domain (missing parts from reference TRBV7-9 and TRBJ2-7): DTGVSQNPRHKITKRGQNVTFRCDPISEHNRLYWYRQTLGQGPEFLTYFQNEAQLEKSRLLSDRFSAERPKGSFSTLEIQRTEQGDSAMYLCASSLADGRTYEQYFGPGTRLTVT.

The CDR3, as DNA: TGCGCCAGCAGCCAAGTGGGGACTAGCCCTCGAGAGACCCAGTACTTC. Translation: CASSQVGTSPRETQYF. This chain connects TRBV4-3 to TRBJ2-5; 9 positions match TRBD2. Looked up from germline, CDR1 is LGHNA and CDR2 is YSLEER. The CDR3 contains 16 residues. After removal of 1 base from V and 4 bases from J, the junction contained 7 bases not matched to a gene.

The chain is built from TRBV4-1 and TRBJ1-1, with unresolved D. With 5 bases removed from V and 0 bases from J, the gap between germline ends came to 16 bases. This CDR3 has 16 amino acids. The V gene's germline CDR1 is MGHRA and CDR2 YSYEKL. The CDR3 sequence: CASSATGVRMNTEAFF. CDR3 DNA: TGCGCCAGCAGCGCTACCGGTGTCAGGATGAACACTGAAGCTTTCTTT.